This T cell receptor beta chain was sequenced in a study of lymphopenia after photon versus proton radiotherapy. Overall study findings and caveats: Under photons, naive T cells and diversity fell while effector/memory populations rose.

A remark on this clone: The antigen is not known.

Clones were read by immunoSEQ multiplex PCR, and TCRdb kept only the in-frame ones, dropping some. In the table there are tens of thousands of clones, 92% of which are singletons. This CDR3 spans 15 amino acids. CDR1 is SGDLS and CDR2 is YYNGEE in the germline V gene. Trimming stripped 3 bases from V and 5 bases from J, with 15 bases between. The source material was peripheral blood, sampled from a patient treated with photon-based radiotherapy. This chain links TRBV9 with TRBJ1-5; possibly TRBD1 for D (6 bases). The clonotype was recovered from a woman between 40 and 55 years old with cholangiocarcinoma. DNA of the CDR3: TGTGCCAGCAGCGCCTCCGGGGGCCCCCATCAGCCCCAGCATTTT. Residues: CASSASGGPHQPQHF.